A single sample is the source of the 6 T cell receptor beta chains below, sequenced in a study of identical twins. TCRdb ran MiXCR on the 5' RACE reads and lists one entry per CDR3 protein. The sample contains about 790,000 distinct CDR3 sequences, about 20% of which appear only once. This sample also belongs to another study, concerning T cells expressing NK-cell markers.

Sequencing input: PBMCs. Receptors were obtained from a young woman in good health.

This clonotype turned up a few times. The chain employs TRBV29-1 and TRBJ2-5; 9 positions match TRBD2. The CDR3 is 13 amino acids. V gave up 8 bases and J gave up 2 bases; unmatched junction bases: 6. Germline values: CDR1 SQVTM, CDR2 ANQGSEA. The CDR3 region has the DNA TGCAGCTACTGGACTAGCGCGCAAGAGACCCAGTACTTC. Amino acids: CSYWTSAQETQYF.

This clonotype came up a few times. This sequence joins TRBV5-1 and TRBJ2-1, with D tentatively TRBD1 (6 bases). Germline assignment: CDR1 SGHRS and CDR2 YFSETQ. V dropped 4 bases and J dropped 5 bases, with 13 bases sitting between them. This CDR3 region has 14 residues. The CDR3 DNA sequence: TGCGCCAGCAGCCCACAGGGATACGACAATGAGCAGTTCTTC. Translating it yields CASSPQGYDNEQFF.

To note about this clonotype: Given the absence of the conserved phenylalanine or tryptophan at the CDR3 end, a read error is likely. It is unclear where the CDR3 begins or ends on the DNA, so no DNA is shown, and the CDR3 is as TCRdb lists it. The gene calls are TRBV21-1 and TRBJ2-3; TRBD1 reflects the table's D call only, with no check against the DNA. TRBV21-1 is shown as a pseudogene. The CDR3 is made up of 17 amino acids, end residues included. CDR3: CASSKSNQSGSTDTQYY.

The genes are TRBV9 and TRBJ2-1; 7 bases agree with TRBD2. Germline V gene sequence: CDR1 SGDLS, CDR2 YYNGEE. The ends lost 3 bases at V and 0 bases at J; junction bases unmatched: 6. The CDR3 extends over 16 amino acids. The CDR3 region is CASSGPGGSSYNEQFF. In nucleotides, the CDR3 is TGTGCCAGCAGCGGCCCCGGCGGGAGCTCCTACAATGAGCAGTTCTTC.

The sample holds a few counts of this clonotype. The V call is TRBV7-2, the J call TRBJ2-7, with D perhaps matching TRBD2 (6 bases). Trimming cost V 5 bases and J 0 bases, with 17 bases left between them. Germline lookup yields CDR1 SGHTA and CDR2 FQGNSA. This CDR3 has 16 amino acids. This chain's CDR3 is CASSPSHGGISYEQYF. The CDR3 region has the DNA TGTGCCAGCAGCCCGAGTCATGGGGGGATCTCCTACGAGCAGTACTTC.

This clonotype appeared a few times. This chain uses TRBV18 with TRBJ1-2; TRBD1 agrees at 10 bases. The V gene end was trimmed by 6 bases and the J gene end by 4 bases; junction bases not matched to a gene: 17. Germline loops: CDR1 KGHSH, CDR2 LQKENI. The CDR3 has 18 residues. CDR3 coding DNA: TGTGCCAGCTCTCGCAACTCGGACAGGGGGATTGGCGGCTATGGCTACACCTTC. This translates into CASSRNSDRGIGGYGYTF.